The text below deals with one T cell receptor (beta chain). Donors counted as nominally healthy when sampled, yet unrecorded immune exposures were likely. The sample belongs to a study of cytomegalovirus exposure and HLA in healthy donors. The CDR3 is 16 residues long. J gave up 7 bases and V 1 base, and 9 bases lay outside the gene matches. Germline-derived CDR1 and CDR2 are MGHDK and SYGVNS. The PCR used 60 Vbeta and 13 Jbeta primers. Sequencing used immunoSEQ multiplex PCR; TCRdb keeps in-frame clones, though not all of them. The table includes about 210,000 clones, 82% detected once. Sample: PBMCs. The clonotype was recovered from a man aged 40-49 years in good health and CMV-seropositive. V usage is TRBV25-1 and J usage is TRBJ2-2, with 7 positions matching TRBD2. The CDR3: CASSESVGGHGGELFF. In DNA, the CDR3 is TGTGCCAGCAGTGAATCGGTGGGAGGGCACGGCGGGGAGCTGTTTTTT.